This section outlines one T cell receptor beta chain sequence together with its context. Its antigen remains unidentified. The table came from immunoSEQ multiplex PCR; TCRdb's copy has only in-frame clones and leaves some out. The data show approximately 99,000 clones, roughly 76% seen once. This specimen comes from a study of PD-1 blockade in classical Hodgkin lymphoma. CDR1 is LNHNV, CDR2 YYDKDF, per germline (reference sequence). The junction had 11 bases not matched to a gene; V was cut back by 0 bases and J by 9 bases. This CDR3 is built from 16 residues. All patients experienced relapse after autologous stem cell transplantation, and brentuximab vedotin exposure was variable. General study findings and limits: Newly diagnosed patients had diversity similar to the baseline diversity of complete responders.

This TCR was recovered from a human donor with classical Hodgkin lymphoma. The specimen was peripheral blood mononuclear cells (PBMCs), collected before the second cycle of nivolumab. V usage is TRBV15 and J usage is TRBJ2-3; 8 bases are shared with TRBD2. CDR3 coding DNA: TGTGCCACCAGCAGAGATCGCGGGGCGGGAGGTGGAACGCAGTATTTT. As protein: CATSRDRGAGGGTQYF.